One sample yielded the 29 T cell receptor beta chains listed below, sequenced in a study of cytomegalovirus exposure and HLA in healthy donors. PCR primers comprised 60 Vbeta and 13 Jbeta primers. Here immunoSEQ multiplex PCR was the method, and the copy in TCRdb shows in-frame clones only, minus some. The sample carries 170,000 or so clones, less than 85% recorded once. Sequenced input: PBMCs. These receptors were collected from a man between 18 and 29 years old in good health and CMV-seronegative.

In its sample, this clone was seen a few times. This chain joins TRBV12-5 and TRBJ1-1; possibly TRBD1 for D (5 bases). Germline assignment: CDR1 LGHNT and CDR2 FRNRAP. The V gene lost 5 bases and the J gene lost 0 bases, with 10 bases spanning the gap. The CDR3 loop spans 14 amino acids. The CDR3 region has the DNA TGTGCTAGTGGTCTGACAGACCTGAACACTGAAGCTTTCTTT. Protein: CASGLTDLNTEAFF.

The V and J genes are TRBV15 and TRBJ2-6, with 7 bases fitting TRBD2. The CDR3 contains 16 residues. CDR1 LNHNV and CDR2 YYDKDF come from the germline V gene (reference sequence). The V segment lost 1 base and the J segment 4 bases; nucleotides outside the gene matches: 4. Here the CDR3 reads CATSRGGGNGANVLTF. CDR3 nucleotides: TGTGCCACCAGCAGAGGGGGGGGTAACGGGGCCAACGTCCTGACTTTC. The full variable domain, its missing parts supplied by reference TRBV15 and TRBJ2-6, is DAMVIQNPRYQVTQFGKPVTLSCSQTLNHNVMYWYQQKSSQAPKLLFHYYDKDFNNEADTPDNFQSRRPNTSFCFLDIRSPGLGDTAMYLCATSRGGGNGANVLTFGAGSRLTVL.

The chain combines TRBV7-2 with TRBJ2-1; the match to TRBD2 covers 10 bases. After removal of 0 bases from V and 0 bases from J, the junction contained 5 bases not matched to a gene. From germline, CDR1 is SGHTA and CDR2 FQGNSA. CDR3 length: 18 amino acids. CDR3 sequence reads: CASSLARLAGGSYNEQFF. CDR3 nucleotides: TGTGCCAGCAGCTTAGCGAGACTAGCGGGCGGCTCCTACAATGAGCAGTTCTTC.

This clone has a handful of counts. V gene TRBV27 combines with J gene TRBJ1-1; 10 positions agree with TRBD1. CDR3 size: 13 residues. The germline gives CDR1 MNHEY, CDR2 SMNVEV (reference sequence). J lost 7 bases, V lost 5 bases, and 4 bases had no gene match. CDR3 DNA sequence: TGTGCCAGCAGTACATGGGACAGGGGTGAAGCTTTCTTT. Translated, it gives CASSTWDRGEAFF.

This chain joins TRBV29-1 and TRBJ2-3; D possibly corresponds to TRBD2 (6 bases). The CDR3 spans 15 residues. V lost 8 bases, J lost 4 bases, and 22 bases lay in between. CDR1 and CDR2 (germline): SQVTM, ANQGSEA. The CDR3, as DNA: TGCAGCTACTGGACTATCCGGGGGAAGGCAGATACGCAGTATTTT. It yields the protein CSYWTIRGKADTQYF.

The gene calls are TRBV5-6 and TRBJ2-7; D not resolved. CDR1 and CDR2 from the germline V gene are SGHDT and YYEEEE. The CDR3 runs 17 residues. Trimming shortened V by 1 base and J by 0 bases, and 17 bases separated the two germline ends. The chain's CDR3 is CASSLISRAGGSYEQYF. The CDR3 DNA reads TGTGCCAGCAGCTTGATTTCCCGCGCCGGCGGCTCCTACGAGCAGTACTTC.

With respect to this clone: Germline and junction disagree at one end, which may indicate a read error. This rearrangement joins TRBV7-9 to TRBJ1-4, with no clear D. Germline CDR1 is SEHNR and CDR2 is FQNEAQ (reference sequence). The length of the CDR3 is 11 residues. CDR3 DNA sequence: TGTTCCAGCAGTTCTTCCGAAAAACTGTTTTTT. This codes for CSSSSSEKLFF.

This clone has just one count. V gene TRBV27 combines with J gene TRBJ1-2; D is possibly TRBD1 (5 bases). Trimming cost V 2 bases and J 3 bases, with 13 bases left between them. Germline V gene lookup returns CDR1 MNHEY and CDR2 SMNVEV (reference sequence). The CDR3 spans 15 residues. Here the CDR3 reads CASSLARALYYGYTF. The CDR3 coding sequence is TGTGCCAGCAGTTTAGCCAGGGCGCTGTACTATGGCTACACCTTC.

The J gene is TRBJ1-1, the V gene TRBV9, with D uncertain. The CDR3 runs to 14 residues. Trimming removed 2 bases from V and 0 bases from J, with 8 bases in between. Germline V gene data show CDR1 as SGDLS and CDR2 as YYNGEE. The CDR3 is CASSVGRMNTEAFF. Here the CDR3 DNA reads TGTGCCAGCAGCGTGGGGAGGATGAACACTGAAGCTTTCTTT.

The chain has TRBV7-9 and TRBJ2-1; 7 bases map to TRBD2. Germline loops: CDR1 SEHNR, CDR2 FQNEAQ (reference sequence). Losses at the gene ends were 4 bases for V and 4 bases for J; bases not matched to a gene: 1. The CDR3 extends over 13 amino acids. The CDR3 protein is CASSSGLYNEQFF. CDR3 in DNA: TGTGCCAGCAGCTCGGGACTATACAATGAGCAGTTCTTC. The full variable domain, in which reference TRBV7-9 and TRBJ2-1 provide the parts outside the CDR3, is DTGVSQNPRHKITKRGQNVTFRCDPISEHNRLYWYRQTLGQGPEFLTYFQNEAQLEKSRLLSDRFSAERPKGSFSTLEIQRTEQGDSAMYLCASSSGLYNEQFFGPGTRLTVL.

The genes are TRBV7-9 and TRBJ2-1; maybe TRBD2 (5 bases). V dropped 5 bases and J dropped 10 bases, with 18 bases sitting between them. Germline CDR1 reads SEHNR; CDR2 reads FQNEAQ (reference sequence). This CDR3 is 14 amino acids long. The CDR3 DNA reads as TGTGCCAGCAGCCGACTGGACGGAGGTAACGAGCAGTTCTTC. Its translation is CASSRLDGGNEQFF. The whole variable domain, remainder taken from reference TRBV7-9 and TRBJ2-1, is DTGVSQNPRHKITKRGQNVTFRCDPISEHNRLYWYRQTLGQGPEFLTYFQNEAQLEKSRLLSDRFSAERPKGSFSTLEIQRTEQGDSAMYLCASSRLDGGNEQFFGPGTRLTVL.

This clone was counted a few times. The CDR3 loop reads CASRRRTDTGELFF. The CDR3 nucleotides read TGCGCCAGCAGAAGGAGGACGGACACCGGGGAGCTGTTTTTT. The rearrangement joins TRBV4-3 to TRBJ2-2, with D tentatively TRBD2 (5 bases). The CDR3 is 14 amino acids. Germline V gene lookup returns CDR1 LGHNA and CDR2 YSLEER. The V and J ends lost 6 bases and 3 bases respectively, with 11 bases between them.

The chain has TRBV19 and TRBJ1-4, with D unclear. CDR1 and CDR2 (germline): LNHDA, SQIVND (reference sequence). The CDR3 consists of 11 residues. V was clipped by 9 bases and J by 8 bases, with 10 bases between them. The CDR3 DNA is TGTGCCAGCTCCAGACAAGAAAAACTGTTTTTT. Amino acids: CASSRQEKLFF.

CDR3 sequence reads: CASSPPGEADTQYF. CDR3 bases: TGCGCCAGCAGCCCCCCGGGGGAGGCAGATACGCAGTATTTT. The genes are TRBV4-1 and TRBJ2-3; D is possibly TRBD2 (6 bases). Germline CDR1 MGHRA, CDR2 YSYEKL. With 4 bases removed from V and 4 bases from J, the gap between germline ends came to 12 bases. The CDR3 has 14 residues.

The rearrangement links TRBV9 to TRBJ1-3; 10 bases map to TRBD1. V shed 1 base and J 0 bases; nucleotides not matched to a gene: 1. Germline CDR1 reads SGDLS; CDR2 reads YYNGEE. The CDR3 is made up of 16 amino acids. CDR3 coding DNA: TGTGCCAGCAGCGTAAGGGACAGGGGCTCTGGAAACACCATATATTTT. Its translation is CASSVRDRGSGNTIYF. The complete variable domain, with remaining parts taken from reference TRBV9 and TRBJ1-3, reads DSGVTQTPKHLITATGQRVTLRCSPRSGDLSVYWYQQSLDQGLQFLIQYYNGEERAKGNILERFSAQQFPDLHSELNLSSLELGDSALYFCASSVRDRGSGNTIYFGEGSWLTVV.

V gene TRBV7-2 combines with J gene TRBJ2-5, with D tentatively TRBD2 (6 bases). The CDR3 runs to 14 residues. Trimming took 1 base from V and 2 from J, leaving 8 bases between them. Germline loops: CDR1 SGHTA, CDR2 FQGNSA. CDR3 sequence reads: CASSLGGVQETQYF. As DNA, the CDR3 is TGTGCCAGCAGCTTAGGGGGGGTTCAAGAGACCCAGTACTTC.

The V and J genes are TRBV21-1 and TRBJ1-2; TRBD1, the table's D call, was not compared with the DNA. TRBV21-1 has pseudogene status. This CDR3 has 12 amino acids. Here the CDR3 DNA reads TGTGCCAGCATTGGCAGGGCTCATGGCTACACCTTC. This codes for CASIGRAHGYTF.

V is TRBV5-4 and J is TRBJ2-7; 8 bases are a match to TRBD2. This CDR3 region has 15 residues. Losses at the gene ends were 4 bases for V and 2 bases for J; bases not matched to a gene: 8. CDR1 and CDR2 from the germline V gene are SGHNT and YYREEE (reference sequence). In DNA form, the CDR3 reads TGTGCCAGCAGCCCCGAACTAGCGGTCACCTACGAGCAGTACTTC. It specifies CASSPELAVTYEQYF.

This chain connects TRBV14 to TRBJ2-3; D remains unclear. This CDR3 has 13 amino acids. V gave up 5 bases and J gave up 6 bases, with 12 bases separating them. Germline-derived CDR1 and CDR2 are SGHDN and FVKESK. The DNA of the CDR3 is TGTGCCAGCAGCGCCCACTCTGTGGATACGCAGTATTTT. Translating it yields CASSAHSVDTQYF.

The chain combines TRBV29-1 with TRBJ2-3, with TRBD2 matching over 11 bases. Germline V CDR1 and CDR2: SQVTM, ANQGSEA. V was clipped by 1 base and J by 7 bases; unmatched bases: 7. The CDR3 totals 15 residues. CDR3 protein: CSVEAPTSGRNTQYF. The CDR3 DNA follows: TGCAGCGTTGAAGCCCCTACTAGCGGGAGAAATACGCAGTATTTT.

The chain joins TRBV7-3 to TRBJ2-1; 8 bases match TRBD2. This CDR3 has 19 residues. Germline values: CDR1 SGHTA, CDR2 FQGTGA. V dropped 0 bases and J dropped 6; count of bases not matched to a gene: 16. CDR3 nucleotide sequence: TGTGCCAGCAGCTTAACTCTGGCGCAGGGCGGGAGGTGGGGCAATGAGCAGTTCTTC. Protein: CASSLTLAQGGRWGNEQFF.

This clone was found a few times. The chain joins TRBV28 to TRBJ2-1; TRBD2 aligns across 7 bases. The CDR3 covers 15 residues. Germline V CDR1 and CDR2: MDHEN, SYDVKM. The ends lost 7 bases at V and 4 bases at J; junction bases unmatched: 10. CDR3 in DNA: TGTGCCAGCACCGTCGGGGGAGGGCCTTACAATGAGCAGTTCTTC. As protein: CASTVGGGPYNEQFF.

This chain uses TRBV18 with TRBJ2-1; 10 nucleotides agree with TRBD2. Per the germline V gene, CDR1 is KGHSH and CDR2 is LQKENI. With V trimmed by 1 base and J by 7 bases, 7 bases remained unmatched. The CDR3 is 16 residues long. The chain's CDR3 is CASSPRGSGGRNEQFF. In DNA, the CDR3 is TGTGCCAGCTCACCACGAGGTAGCGGGGGGCGGAATGAGCAGTTCTTC.

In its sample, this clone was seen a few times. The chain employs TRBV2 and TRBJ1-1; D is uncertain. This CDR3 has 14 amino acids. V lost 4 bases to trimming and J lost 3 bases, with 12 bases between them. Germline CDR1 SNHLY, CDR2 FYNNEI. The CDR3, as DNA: TGTGCCAGCAGTGTAGGGAGGGAGCACACTGAAGCTTTCTTT. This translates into CASSVGREHTEAFF.

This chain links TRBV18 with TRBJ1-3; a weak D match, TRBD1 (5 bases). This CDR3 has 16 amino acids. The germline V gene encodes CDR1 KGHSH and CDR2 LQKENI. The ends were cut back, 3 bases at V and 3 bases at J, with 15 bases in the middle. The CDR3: CASSPLRGSFGNTIYF. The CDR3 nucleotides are TGTGCCAGCTCACCGCTTCGGGGGTCTTTTGGAAACACCATATATTTT.

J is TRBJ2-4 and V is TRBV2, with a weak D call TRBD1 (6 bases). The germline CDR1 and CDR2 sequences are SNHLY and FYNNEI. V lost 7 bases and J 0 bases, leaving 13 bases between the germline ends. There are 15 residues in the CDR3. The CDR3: CASKGGQLAKNIQYF. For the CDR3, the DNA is TGTGCCAGCAAAGGAGGACAGTTAGCCAAAAACATTCAGTACTTC.

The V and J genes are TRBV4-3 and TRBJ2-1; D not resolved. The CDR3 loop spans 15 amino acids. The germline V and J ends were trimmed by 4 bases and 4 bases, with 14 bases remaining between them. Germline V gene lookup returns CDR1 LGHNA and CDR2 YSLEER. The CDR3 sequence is CASSLRDSGYNEQFF. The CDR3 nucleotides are TGCGCCAGCAGCCTCCGCGACTCTGGTTACAATGAGCAGTTCTTC.

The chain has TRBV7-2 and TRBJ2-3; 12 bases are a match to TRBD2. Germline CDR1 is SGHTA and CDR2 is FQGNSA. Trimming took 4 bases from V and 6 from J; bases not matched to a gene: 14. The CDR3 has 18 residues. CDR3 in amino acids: CASSSSRLAGVLMDTQYF. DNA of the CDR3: TGTGCCAGCAGCTCATCCCGACTAGCGGGAGTGTTGATGGATACGCAGTATTTT.

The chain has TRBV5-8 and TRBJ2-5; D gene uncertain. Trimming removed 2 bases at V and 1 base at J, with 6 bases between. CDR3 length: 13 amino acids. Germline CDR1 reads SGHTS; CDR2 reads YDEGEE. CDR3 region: CASSFGSQETQYF. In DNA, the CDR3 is TGTGCCAGCAGCTTTGGCAGCCAAGAGACCCAGTACTTC.